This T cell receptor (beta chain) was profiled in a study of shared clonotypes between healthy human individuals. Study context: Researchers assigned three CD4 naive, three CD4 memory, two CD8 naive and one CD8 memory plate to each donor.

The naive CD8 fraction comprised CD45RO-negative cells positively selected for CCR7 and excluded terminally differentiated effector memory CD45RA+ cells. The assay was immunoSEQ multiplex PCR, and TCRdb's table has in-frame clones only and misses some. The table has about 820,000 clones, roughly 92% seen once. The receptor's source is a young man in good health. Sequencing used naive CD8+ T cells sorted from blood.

CDR3 nucleotides: TGTGCCAGCAGTCAAGGGGGACAGGGGGCGAACCAGCAGTTCTTC. It translates to CASSQGGQGANQQFF. V and J are TRBV7-9 and TRBJ2-1, with TRBD1 matching 12 bases. This CDR3 contains 15 residues. Germline V gives CDR1 SEHNR, CDR2 FQNEAQ (reference sequence). V gave up 6 bases and J gave up 11 bases; unmatched junction bases: 11.